The 17 T cell receptor beta chains reported below all come from one sample, sequenced in a study of blood T cell repertoires in COVID-19. Clones were sequenced by immunoSEQ multiplex PCR, and TCRdb holds only the in-frame ones, with some missing. The sample has about 140,000 clones, roughly 84% seen once. Sequencing input: PBMCs or T cells enriched from blood (not recorded which). The receptors shown here come from a man aged 45 to 65 in a cohort exposed to, infected with or recovered from COVID-19 (not recorded which).

This chain uses TRBV27 with TRBJ2-1, with D perhaps TRBD2 (6 bases). CDR3 length: 14 amino acids. V was shortened by 6 bases and J by 0 bases, with 9 bases between the two germline ends. CDR1 is MNHEY and CDR2 is SMNVEV in the germline V gene (reference sequence). CDR3 coding DNA: TGTGCCAGCAGCCGGGGGAACTCCTACAATGAGCAGTTCTTC. Translation: CASSRGNSYNEQFF.

This chain joins TRBV28 and TRBJ2-1; D is perhaps TRBD2 (6 bases). This CDR3 has 14 amino acids. The germline V gene has CDR1 MDHEN and CDR2 SYDVKM. V dropped 8 bases and J dropped 6 bases, with 17 bases sitting between them. The CDR3 loop reads CASAGGPVGNEQFF. For the CDR3, the DNA is TGTGCCAGCGCAGGAGGGCCGGTGGGCAATGAGCAGTTCTTC.

The chain uses TRBV6-5 and TRBJ1-2; a possible D gene is TRBD1 (5 bases). The CDR3 has 14 residues. Trimming removed 6 bases from V and 4 bases from J, with 15 bases in between. The germline V gene encodes CDR1 MNHEY and CDR2 SVGAGI. CDR3 coding DNA: TGTGCCAGCAGACAACGACAGTCGGCCTATGGCTACACCTTC. This encodes CASRQRQSAYGYTF.

The V and J genes are TRBV7-6 and TRBJ2-1; D gene unclear. This CDR3 spans 12 amino acids. The germline V gene has CDR1 SGHVS and CDR2 FNYEAQ. The V gene lost 1 base and the J gene lost 10 bases, with 8 bases spanning the gap. The chain's CDR3 is CASSLGSWEQFF. CDR3 bases: TGTGCCAGCAGCTTAGGGAGTTGGGAGCAGTTCTTC.

The V and J genes are TRBV12-3 or TRBV12-4 and TRBJ2-7; D remains unclear. The V and J ends lost 4 bases and 3 bases respectively, with 10 bases between them. CDR3 length equals 13 residues. The CDR3 loop reads CASSWSKFYEQYF. The CDR3 coding sequence is TGTGCCAGCAGTTGGAGTAAATTCTACGAGCAGTACTTC.

DNA of the CDR3: TGTGCCAGCAGTTACTCGAGAAGCGGCAGCTCCTACGAGCAGTACTTC. As protein: CASSYSRSGSSYEQYF. This chain uses TRBV6-5 with TRBJ2-7; weak D call: TRBD2 (5 bases). V shed 0 bases and J shed 0 bases, with 12 bases lying between them. CDR3 size: 16 residues. Germline V lookup: CDR1 MNHEY, CDR2 SVGAGI.

CDR3 sequence: CASSSRKGAGNEKLFF. CDR3 DNA sequence: TGTGCCAGCAGCTCTAGAAAGGGGGCGGGTAATGAAAAACTGTTTTTT. The J gene is TRBJ1-4, the V gene TRBV7-2, with 7 bases that match TRBD1. The V gene's germline CDR1 is SGHTA and CDR2 FQGNSA. V lost 4 bases and J lost 4; bases outside the gene matches: 9. CDR3 length: 16 residues.

The chain recombines TRBV30 with TRBJ2-5, with TRBD2 matching over 10 bases. Germline V lookup: CDR1 GTSNPN, CDR2 SVGIG (reference sequence). The CDR3 covers 15 residues. V dropped 0 bases and J dropped 5; count of bases not matched to a gene: 6. The CDR3 sequence is CAWSVEAGGRETQYF. CDR3 sequence (DNA): TGTGCCTGGAGTGTAGAAGCGGGGGGGCGGGAGACCCAGTACTTC.

The gene calls are TRBV5-1 and TRBJ2-7, with D possibly being TRBD1 (5 bases). V gave up 1 base and J gave up 1 base, with 6 bases separating them. From germline, CDR1 is SGHRS and CDR2 YFSETQ. The CDR3 is 13 residues long. Here the CDR3 reads CASSLQGSYEQYF. The CDR3 DNA is TGCGCCAGCAGCTTGCAGGGTTCCTACGAGCAGTACTTC.

This chain uses TRBV30 with TRBJ1-1; TRBD1 aligns across 7 bases. The germline gives CDR1 GTSNPN, CDR2 SVGIG (reference sequence). The CDR3 loop spans 13 amino acids. Trimming took 3 bases from V and 5 from J; bases not matched to a gene: 6. The CDR3 loop reads CAWSQGGETEAFF. The CDR3 nucleotides read TGTGCCTGGAGCCAGGGGGGAGAAACTGAAGCTTTCTTT.

V gene TRBV5-1 combines with J gene TRBJ2-1, with 7 bases that match TRBD1. This CDR3 spans 14 amino acids. V lost 3 bases to trimming and J lost 4 bases; unmatched junction nucleotides: 4. Per germline, CDR1 SGHRS and CDR2 YFSETQ. This CDR3 reads CASSWGQRYNEQFF. The CDR3, as DNA: TGCGCCAGCAGCTGGGGACAGCGGTACAATGAGCAGTTCTTC.

This chain joins TRBV5-6 and TRBJ2-3; D not certain. Trimming pared 7 bases from V and 3 bases from J, leaving 12 bases between. This CDR3 is 13 amino acids long. CDR1 and CDR2 (germline): SGHDT, YYEEEE. The DNA for the CDR3 is TGTGCCAGCCTACGTGGGCGTACAGATACGCAGTATTTT. Protein: CASLRGRTDTQYF.

This clone has just a few counts. The rearrangement joins TRBV9 to TRBJ2-7; D perhaps matches TRBD1 (6 bases). CDR1 SGDLS and CDR2 YYNGEE come from the germline V gene. V lost 3 bases and J 9 bases, leaving 13 bases between the germline ends. This CDR3 is 12 amino acids long. The CDR3 region has the DNA TGTGCCAGCAGCGCCACAGGGACAAGGCAGTACTTC. The encoded protein is CASSATGTRQYF.

This clone came up once. This chain connects TRBV27 to TRBJ1-6, with D tentatively TRBD1 (5 bases). Trimming took 6 bases from V and 11 from J, leaving 14 bases between them. Germline CDR1 and CDR2: MNHEY and SMNVEV (reference sequence). This CDR3 spans 13 amino acids. The CDR3 spells CASSLGGGTPLHF. CDR3 coding DNA: TGTGCCAGCAGCCTAGGCGGGGGGACACCCCTCCACTTT.

This clone was counted once. The gene calls are TRBV19 and TRBJ1-1, with D possibly matching TRBD1 (6 bases). CDR1 is LNHDA and CDR2 is SQIVND in the germline V gene (reference sequence). Trimming shortened V by 6 bases and J by 0 bases, and 11 bases separated the two germline ends. This CDR3 has 14 residues. This CDR3 is CASSRQAMNTEAFF. CDR3 bases: TGTGCCAGTAGCCGACAGGCTATGAACACTGAAGCTTTCTTT.

Regarding this clone: Germline and junction disagree at one end, which may indicate a read error. The rearrangement joins TRBV15 to TRBJ1-2, with no clear D. Germline CDR1 reads LNHNV; CDR2 reads YYDKDF (reference sequence). CDR3 length: 12 residues. The CDR3, as DNA: TGTGCCACCAGCAGAGATCCCCAGGTCCACCTCTTC. This translates into CATSRDPQVHLF.

This clone was detected once. The chain recombines TRBV5-1 with TRBJ1-6, with 8 bases that match TRBD1. V was pared by 4 bases and J by 10 bases, with 10 bases of the junction left unmatched. CDR1 is SGHRS and CDR2 is YFSETQ in the germline V gene. The CDR3 length is 15 residues. CDR3 DNA sequence: TGCGCCAGCAGCCTACTACAGGGGGGAGAATCACCCCTCCACTTT. It is translated as CASSLLQGGESPLHF.